This T cell receptor (beta chain) was retrieved from a study of breast tumors, draining lymph nodes, adjacent tissues (dated by TCRdb to the mid-2010s). Concerning the study at large: The study compared TCR beta repertoires across tumor, adjacent nontumor tissue and axillary lymph nodes from breast cancer patients. In human breast cancer, the study set out to assess how tumor, surrounding tissue and draining lymph node repertoires relate to one another and whether T cells might be exchanged between them.

Many counts were recorded for this clonotype. The target of this receptor is not known. Since a much larger clone is just one base distant, this may be a read error. The run used an Illumina HiSeq 2000. Multiplex PCR amplification was used to generate the TCR beta chain libraries. High-throughput sequencing was used to analyze the amplified TCR beta chain products. TCRdb reanalyzed the raw reads on its own, using fastp at Q25 for trimming and MiXCR for clone calling, and kept in-frame beta chains. Rows with a matching CDR3 protein are joined into one entry that keeps the most common DNA and genes. Counted in this sample were about 9,000 distinct CDR3 sequences; about 42% of them appeared once. The top ten clonotypes cover approximately 14% of the sample. Here is what the overall study found, with its caveats: T-cell repertoire diversity in tumors was found to be lower than in lymph nodes but higher than in nontumor tissue, and preferential V and J gene usage was observed. The conclusion that tumor T cells originate in lymph nodes was presented as consistent with a hypothesis rather than as directly demonstrated. The data were judged consistent with most tumor T cells deriving from the lymph node and then expanding within tumor tissue. Tumor and nontumor tissue repertoires were significantly more similar in luminal-like than in basal-like breast cancer.

The adjacent samples were made up of nontumor breast tissue around the tumor. From the cysteine up to the phenylalanine, the CDR3 has a length of 14 residues. The retained sequence is limited to the CDR3, 42 bases, with the frame set at the first base. The junction shows trimming of 2 bases on V and 10 bases on J, plus 17 bases between the germline ends. As encoded in the germline V gene (reference sequence), CDR1 is SEHNR while CDR2 is FQNEAQ. This sequence was found in a female donor with breast cancer. Some clones in this sample may be carry-over from other donors' samples. The chain was built from TRBV7-9 and TRBJ1-2, with TRBD1 as a weak D call on 6 bases. The sequencing input was tumor-adjacent breast tissue. The sequenced DNA: TGTGCCAGCAGCTTAACATCAGGGGAGGCGAACTACACCTTC. It codes for CASSLTSGEANYTF.